This T cell receptor (beta chain) is drawn from a study of OX40 agonist ivuxolimab in advanced cancers. Here immunoSEQ multiplex PCR was the method, and the copy in TCRdb shows in-frame clones only, minus some. The sample yields about 78,000 clones, 70% to 85% seen once. Germline assignment: CDR1 SGHTA and CDR2 FQGTGA. The V gene lost 5 bases and the J gene lost 1 base, with 11 bases spanning the gap. There are 15 residues in the CDR3. The sequencing used CD4+ or CD8+ T cells sorted from blood, collected in a trial of the OX40 agonist ivuxolimab. This clonotype was sampled from an adult with an advanced solid tumor such as melanoma, head and neck, liver or kidney cancer. This chain joins TRBV7-3 and TRBJ2-2, with D maybe TRBD1 (5 bases). CDR3 region: CASSRDRGNTGELFF. In DNA form, the CDR3 reads TGTGCCAGCAGCCGAGATAGGGGGAACACCGGGGAGCTGTTTTTT.